These 22 T cell receptor beta chains were sequenced from one sample in a study of cytomegalovirus exposure and HLA in healthy donors. PCR was performed using 60 Vbeta and 13 Jbeta primers. Sequencing used immunoSEQ multiplex PCR; TCRdb keeps in-frame clones, though not all of them. Among approximately 160,000 clones listed, approximately 77% were seen once. Input material: PBMCs. Receptors originate from a male donor in good health and CMV-seronegative.

The rearrangement links TRBV5-4 to TRBJ1-2; a weak D match, TRBD1 (5 bases). V lost 0 bases and J 6 bases, leaving 12 bases between the germline ends. The CDR3 length is 14 residues. The germline V gene has CDR1 SGHNT and CDR2 YYREEE (reference sequence). CDR3 sequence reads: CASSLAGGWDGYTF. The DNA of the CDR3 is TGTGCCAGCAGCTTGGCCGGGGGGTGGGATGGCTACACCTTC. The entire variable domain, with the rest obtained from reference TRBV5-4 and TRBJ1-2, is as follows: ETGVTQSPTHLIKTRGQQVTLRCSSQSGHNTVSWYQQALGQGPQFIFQYYREEENGRGNFPPRFSGLQFPNYSSELNVNALELDDSALYLCASSLAGGWDGYTFGSGTRLTVV.

The chain carries TRBV25-1 and TRBJ1-4, with 7 positions matching TRBD1. V shed 3 bases and J 7 bases; nucleotides not matched to a gene: 8. The germline CDR1 and CDR2 sequences are MGHDK and SYGVNS. This CDR3 spans 15 amino acids. The CDR3 sequence: CASSDFTDRTEKLFF. The CDR3 nucleotides are TGTGCCAGCAGTGATTTTACGGACAGGACTGAAAAACTGTTTTTT.

The V and J genes are TRBV27 and TRBJ1-1, with D unresolved. Germline assignment: CDR1 MNHEY and CDR2 SMNVEV (reference sequence). The CDR3 totals 12 residues. The V and J ends lost 2 bases and 5 bases respectively, with 6 bases between them. CDR3 residues: CASSLPGTEAFF. The CDR3 nucleotides read TGTGCCAGCAGTTTACCGGGGACTGAAGCTTTCTTT.

This clone showed up just a few times. The V gene is TRBV11-2, the J gene TRBJ2-7; perhaps TRBD2 as D (6 bases). CDR3 size: 14 residues. CDR1 and CDR2 from the germline V gene are SGHAT and FQNNGV. V was shortened by 5 bases and J by 0 bases, with 11 bases between the two germline ends. As DNA, the CDR3 is TGTGCCAGCAGCGCCGGGACTTTCTCCTACGAGCAGTACTTC. Residues: CASSAGTFSYEQYF.

There are a few counts of this clone. This chain links TRBV2 with TRBJ1-2; 8 bases are shared with TRBD1. Per the germline V gene, CDR1 is SNHLY and CDR2 is FYNNEI. After removal of 1 base from V and 4 bases from J, the junction contained 8 bases not matched to a gene. The CDR3 runs to 16 residues. CDR3 amino acids: CASSEVGQGAGYGYTF. CDR3 coding DNA: TGTGCCAGCAGTGAAGTGGGTCAGGGGGCGGGCTATGGCTACACCTTC.

This clone has just a few counts. The rearrangement uses TRBV5-1 and TRBJ2-1, with a possible D match to TRBD2 (7 bases). V was trimmed by 0 bases and J by 4 bases, leaving 11 bases between them. Looked up from germline, CDR1 is SGHRS and CDR2 is YFSETQ. CDR3 length: 15 residues. CDR3 sequence reads: CASSLGEGGYNEQFF. The CDR3 bases are TGCGCCAGCAGCTTGGGTGAGGGGGGGTACAATGAGCAGTTCTTC.

The rearrangement uses TRBV9 and TRBJ2-7, with TRBD1 as a possible D gene (5 bases). Per the germline V gene, CDR1 is SGDLS and CDR2 is YYNGEE. The V end was cut by 4 bases, the J end by 3 bases, with 17 bases between. The CDR3 contains 15 residues. The CDR3 DNA sequence: TGTGCCAGCAGCCATAGGGGCACGGCGTTCTACGAGCAGTACTTC. Translation gives CASSHRGTAFYEQYF.

The rearrangement uses TRBV5-8 and TRBJ2-2; 8 nucleotides align to TRBD1. Trimming at V came to 3 bases and at J to 7 bases, leaving 2 bases not matched to a gene. Germline loops: CDR1 SGHTS, CDR2 YDEGEE. The CDR3 covers 13 residues. CDR3 region: CASSSGQGGELFF. In DNA, the CDR3 is TGTGCCAGCAGCTCAGGACAGGGCGGGGAGCTGTTTTTT.

The V gene is TRBV15, the J gene TRBJ2-3; 7 bases agree with TRBD1. The CDR3 has 14 amino acids. V was pared by 8 bases and J by 2 bases, with 7 bases of the junction left unmatched. Germline CDR1 reads LNHNV; CDR2 reads YYDKDF (reference sequence). CDR3 loop: CATLGQRITDTQYF. Here the CDR3 DNA reads TGTGCCACCCTGGGACAGAGAATCACAGATACGCAGTATTTT.

The rearrangement links TRBV19 to TRBJ1-4, with D uncertain. Trimming took 5 bases from V and 5 from J, leaving 15 bases between them. The CDR3 is 15 amino acids. CDR1 and CDR2 (germline): LNHDA, SQIVND (reference sequence). CDR3 in amino acids: CASSRGLGLNEKLFF. As DNA, the CDR3 is TGTGCCAGTAGTCGAGGTTTAGGCTTGAATGAAAAACTGTTTTTT. Full variable domain (missing parts from reference TRBV19 and TRBJ1-4): DGGITQSPKYLFRKEGQNVTLSCEQNLNHDAMYWYRQDPGQGLRLIYYSQIVNDFQKGDIAEGYSVSREKKESFPLTVTSAQKNPTAFYLCASSRGLGLNEKLFFGSGTQLSVL.

V is TRBV7-9 and J is TRBJ2-4; D is uncertain. Germline lookup yields CDR1 SEHNR and CDR2 FQNEAQ (reference sequence). This CDR3 contains 12 residues. Deletions cut 3 bases from V and 8 bases from J, with 8 bases between. The DNA of the CDR3 is TGTGCCAGCAGCTTCTCGGGTGACATTCAGTACTTC. Residues: CASSFSGDIQYF.

A few counts support this clone. The rearrangement links TRBV19 to TRBJ1-1, with TRBD1 identical over 7 bases. CDR1 and CDR2 from the germline V gene are LNHDA and SQIVND (reference sequence). The trim removed 6 bases at V and 1 base at J, leaving 5 bases unmatched. This CDR3 contains 14 residues. CDR3 in DNA: TGTGCCAGTAGGCACAGGGGTCCGAACACTGAAGCTTTCTTT. Its protein is CASRHRGPNTEAFF.

The V call is TRBV2, the J call TRBJ1-5; D ambiguous. Germline V CDR1 and CDR2: SNHLY, FYNNEI. CDR3 size: 15 residues. V lost 2 bases, J lost 7 bases, and 15 bases lay in between. The CDR3 reads CASSERSGQSQPQHF. The CDR3 bases are TGTGCCAGCAGTGAACGGTCTGGGCAGAGCCAGCCCCAGCATTTT.

This chain links TRBV6-5 with TRBJ1-2; 8 bases match TRBD1. The CDR3 extends over 13 amino acids. V gave up 5 bases and J gave up 4 bases; unmatched junction bases: 3. CDR1 is MNHEY, CDR2 SVGAGI, per germline. CDR3 sequence (DNA): TGTGCCAGCAGTGCGACAGGGGTCTATGGCTACACCTTC. This translates into CASSATGVYGYTF.

Remarks on this clone: The germline gene is not matched at one end of the junction; a read error may be the cause. The chain uses TRBV19 and TRBJ1-5; D is uncertain. Per germline, CDR1 LNHDA and CDR2 SQIVND (reference sequence). There are 14 residues in the CDR3. In DNA, the CDR3 is TGTGCTAGTAAAGTAGGAGTGTTAGATCAGCCCCAGCATTTT. Residues: CASKVGVLDQPQHF.

This clone was observed a few times. The rearrangement links TRBV6-5 to TRBJ2-7, with TRBD1 matching over 9 bases. The CDR3 consists of 13 residues. Germline trimming cut 5 bases from V and 2 bases from J; bases unmatched to any gene: 1. Germline CDR1 reads MNHEY; CDR2 reads SVGAGI. The CDR3 is CASSGDRAYEQYF. CDR3 DNA sequence: TGTGCCAGCAGTGGGGACAGGGCCTACGAGCAGTACTTC.

The chain uses TRBV19 and TRBJ2-1, with 9 positions matching TRBD2. Per germline, CDR1 LNHDA and CDR2 SQIVND (reference sequence). The CDR3 spans 16 residues. After removal of 5 bases from V and 7 bases from J, the junction contained 12 bases not matched to a gene. CDR3 region: CASSFRAGGAVNEQFF. CDR3 sequence (DNA): TGTGCCAGTAGTTTCCGGGCGGGGGGGGCAGTAAATGAGCAGTTCTTC.

The chain has TRBV28 and TRBJ2-1; 7 bases fit TRBD1. This CDR3 is built from 14 residues. V trimming: 8 bases; J trimming: 6 bases; junction bases outside the gene matches: 10. Germline V lookup: CDR1 MDHEN, CDR2 SYDVKM. In nucleotides, the CDR3 is TGTGCCAGCCGCCGGGACAGAAATTCCAATGAGCAGTTCTTC. The encoded protein is CASRRDRNSNEQFF.

The rearrangement uses TRBV2 and TRBJ2-5; TRBD2 is a possible D gene (5 bases). Germline CDR1 SNHLY, CDR2 FYNNEI. Trimming took 5 bases from V and 3 from J, leaving 19 bases between them. CDR3 length: 16 residues. CDR3 bases: TGTGCCAGCAGTTCTAGTCTAAGCTCCGGGAAAGAGACCCAGTACTTC. Translation: CASSSSLSSGKETQYF.

J is TRBJ1-4 and V is TRBV11-2; TRBD1 aligns across 8 bases. The ends lost 7 bases at V and 4 bases at J; junction bases unmatched: 8. This CDR3 spans 15 amino acids. Germline CDR1 reads SGHAT; CDR2 reads FQNNGV. The CDR3 loop is CASTQQGGLNEKLFF. DNA for the CDR3: TGTGCCAGCACCCAACAGGGGGGGCTTAATGAAAAACTGTTTTTT. The entire variable domain, with the rest obtained from reference TRBV11-2 and TRBJ1-4, is as follows: EAGVAQSPRYKIIEKRQSVAFWCNPISGHATLYWYQQILGQGPKLLIQFQNNGVVDDSQLPKDRFSAERLKGVDSTLKIQPAKLEDSAVYLCASTQQGGLNEKLFFGSGTQLSVL.

This chain links TRBV2 with TRBJ1-2; 7 bases line up with TRBD1. The germline gives CDR1 SNHLY, CDR2 FYNNEI. The junction had 11 bases not matched to a gene; V was cut back by 7 bases and J by 3 bases. This CDR3 has 15 residues. CDR3 residues: CASTPDRAFDYGYTF. CDR3 DNA: TGTGCCAGCACCCCAGACAGGGCGTTCGACTATGGCTACACCTTC.

The J gene is TRBJ1-5, the V gene TRBV19; no clear D gene. Trimming left V 2 bases short and J 9 bases short, with 8 bases between. The germline V gene encodes CDR1 LNHDA and CDR2 SQIVND (reference sequence). The CDR3 is 12 amino acids. The CDR3, as DNA: TGTGCCAGTAGTATAACAAAGTGGCCCCAGCATTTT. The encoded protein is CASSITKWPQHF. Together with reference TRBV19 and TRBJ1-5, the CDR3 gives the full variable domain: DGGITQSPKYLFRKEGQNVTLSCEQNLNHDAMYWYRQDPGQGLRLIYYSQIVNDFQKGDIAEGYSVSREKKESFPLTVTSAQKNPTAFYLCASSITKWPQHFGDGTRLSIL.